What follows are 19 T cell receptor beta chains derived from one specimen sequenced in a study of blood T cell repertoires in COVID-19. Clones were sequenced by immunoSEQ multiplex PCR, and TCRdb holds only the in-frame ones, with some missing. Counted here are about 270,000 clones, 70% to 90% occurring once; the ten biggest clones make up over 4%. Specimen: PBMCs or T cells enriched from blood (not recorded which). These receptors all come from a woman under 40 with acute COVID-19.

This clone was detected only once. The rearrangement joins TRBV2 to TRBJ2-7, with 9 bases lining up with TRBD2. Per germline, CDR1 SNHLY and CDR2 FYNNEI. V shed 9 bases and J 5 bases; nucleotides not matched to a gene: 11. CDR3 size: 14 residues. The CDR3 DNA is TGTGCCAGACAAGGTGCGGGCGGGGGGGACGAGCAGTACTTC. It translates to CARQGAGGGDEQYF.

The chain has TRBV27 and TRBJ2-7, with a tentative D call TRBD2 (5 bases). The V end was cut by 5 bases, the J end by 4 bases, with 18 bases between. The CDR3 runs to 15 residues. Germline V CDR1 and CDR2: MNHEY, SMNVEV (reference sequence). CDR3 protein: CASSPSRAVYYEQYF. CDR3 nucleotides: TGTGCCAGCAGTCCGTCGCGGGCGGTCTATTACGAGCAGTACTTC.

CDR3 sequence (DNA): TGTGCCAGTAGTATTTGGGGACCGGGACAATTTAACAATGAGCAGTTCTTC. Amino acid sequence: CASSIWGPGQFNNEQFF. The chain is built from TRBV19 and TRBJ2-1; D possibly corresponds to TRBD1 (6 bases). Germline assignment: CDR1 LNHDA and CDR2 SQIVND (reference sequence). Trimming left V 3 bases short and J 5 bases short, with 20 bases between. This CDR3 is 17 amino acids long.

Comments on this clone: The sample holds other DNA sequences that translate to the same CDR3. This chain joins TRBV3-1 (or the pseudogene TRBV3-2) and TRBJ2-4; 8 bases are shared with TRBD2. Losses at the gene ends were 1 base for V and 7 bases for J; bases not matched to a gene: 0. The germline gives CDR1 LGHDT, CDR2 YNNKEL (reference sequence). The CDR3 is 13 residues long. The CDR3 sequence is CASSQAGGNIQYF. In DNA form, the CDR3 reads TGTGCCAGCAGCCAAGCGGGAGGGAACATTCAGTACTTC.

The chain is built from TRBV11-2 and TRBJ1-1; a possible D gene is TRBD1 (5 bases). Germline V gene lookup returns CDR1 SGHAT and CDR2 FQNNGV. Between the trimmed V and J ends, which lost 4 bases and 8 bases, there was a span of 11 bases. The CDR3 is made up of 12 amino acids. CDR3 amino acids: CASSSFTGEAFF. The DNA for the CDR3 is TGTGCCAGCAGCTCCTTCACAGGAGAAGCTTTCTTT.

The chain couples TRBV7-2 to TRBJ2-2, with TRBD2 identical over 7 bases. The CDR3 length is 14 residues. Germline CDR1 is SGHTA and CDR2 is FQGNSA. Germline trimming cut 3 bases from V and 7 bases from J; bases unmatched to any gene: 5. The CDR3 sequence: CASSFRREFGELFF. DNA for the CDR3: TGTGCCAGCAGCTTCAGGCGGGAGTTCGGGGAGCTGTTTTTT.

The DNA for the CDR3 is TGTGCCAGCAGTTCCATCGGGGGGGCGGAGGAGACCCAGTACTTC. Translated, it gives CASSSIGGAEETQYF. The rearrangement joins TRBV28 to TRBJ2-5; 8 bases match TRBD2. This CDR3 region has 15 residues. Germline assignment: CDR1 MDHEN and CDR2 SYDVKM. With V trimmed by 4 bases and J by 5 bases, 9 bases remained unmatched.

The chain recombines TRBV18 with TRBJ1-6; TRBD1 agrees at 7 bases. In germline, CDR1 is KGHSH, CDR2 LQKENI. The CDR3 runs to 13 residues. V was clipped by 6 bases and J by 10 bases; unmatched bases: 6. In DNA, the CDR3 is TGTGCCAGCTCTCTCGGGACAGACTCACCCCTCCACTTT. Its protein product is CASSLGTDSPLHF.

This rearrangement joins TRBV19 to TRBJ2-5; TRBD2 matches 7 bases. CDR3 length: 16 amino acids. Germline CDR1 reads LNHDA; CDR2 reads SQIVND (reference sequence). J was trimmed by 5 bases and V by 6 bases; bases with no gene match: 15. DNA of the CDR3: TGTGCCAGTAGCAAACTGGGGGGGAGGGCCGACGAGACCCAGTACTTC. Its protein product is CASSKLGGRADETQYF.

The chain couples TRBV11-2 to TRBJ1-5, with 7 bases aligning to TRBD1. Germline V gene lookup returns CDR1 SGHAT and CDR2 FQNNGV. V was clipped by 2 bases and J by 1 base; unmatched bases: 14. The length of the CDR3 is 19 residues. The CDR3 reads CASSLTAADRDGSNQPQHF. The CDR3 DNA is TGTGCCAGCAGCTTAACGGCGGCCGACAGGGATGGAAGCAATCAGCCCCAGCATTTT.

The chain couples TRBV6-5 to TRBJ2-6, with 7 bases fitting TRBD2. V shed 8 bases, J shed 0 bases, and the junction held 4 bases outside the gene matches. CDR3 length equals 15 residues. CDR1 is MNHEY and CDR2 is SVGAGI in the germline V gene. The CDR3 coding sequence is TGTGCCAGCGGGAGGGGTGACTCTGGGGCCAACGTCCTGACTTTC. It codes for CASGRGDSGANVLTF.

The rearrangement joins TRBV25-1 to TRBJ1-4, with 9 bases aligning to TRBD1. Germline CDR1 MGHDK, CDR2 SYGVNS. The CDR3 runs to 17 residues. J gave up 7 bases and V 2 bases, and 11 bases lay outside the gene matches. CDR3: CASSENLGGTGPEKLFF. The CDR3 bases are TGTGCCAGCAGTGAAAACCTAGGGGGGACAGGGCCTGAAAAACTGTTTTTT.

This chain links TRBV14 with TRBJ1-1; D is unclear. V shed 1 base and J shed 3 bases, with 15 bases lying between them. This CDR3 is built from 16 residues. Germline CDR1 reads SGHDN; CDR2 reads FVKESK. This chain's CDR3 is CASSQVGTYPDTEAFF. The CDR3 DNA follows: TGTGCCAGCAGCCAAGTCGGTACCTATCCGGACACTGAAGCTTTCTTT.

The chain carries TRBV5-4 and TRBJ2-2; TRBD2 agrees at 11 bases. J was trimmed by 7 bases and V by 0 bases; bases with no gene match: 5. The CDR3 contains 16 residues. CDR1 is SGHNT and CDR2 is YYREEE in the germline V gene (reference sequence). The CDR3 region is CASSLALAGVGGELFF. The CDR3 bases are TGTGCCAGCAGCTTGGCACTAGCGGGAGTAGGCGGGGAGCTGTTTTTT.

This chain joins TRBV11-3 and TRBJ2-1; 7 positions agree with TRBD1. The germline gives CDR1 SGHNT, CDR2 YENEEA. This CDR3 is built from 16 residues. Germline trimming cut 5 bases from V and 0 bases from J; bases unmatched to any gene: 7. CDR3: CASSPGQAHSYNEQFF. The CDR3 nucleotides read TGTGCCAGCAGCCCCGGACAGGCTCACTCCTACAATGAGCAGTTCTTC.

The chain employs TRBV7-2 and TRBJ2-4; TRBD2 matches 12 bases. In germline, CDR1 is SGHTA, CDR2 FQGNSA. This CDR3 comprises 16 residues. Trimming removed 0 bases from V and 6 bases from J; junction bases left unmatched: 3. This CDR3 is CASSLAGGLAGNIQYF. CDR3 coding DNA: TGTGCCAGCAGCTTAGCGGGGGGACTAGCGGGAAACATTCAGTACTTC.

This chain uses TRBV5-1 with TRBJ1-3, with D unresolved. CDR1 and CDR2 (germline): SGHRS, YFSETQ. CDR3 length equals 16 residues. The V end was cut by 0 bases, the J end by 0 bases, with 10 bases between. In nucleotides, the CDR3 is TGCGCCAGCAGCTTGGAGAGCCACGGCTCTGGAAACACCATATATTTT. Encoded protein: CASSLESHGSGNTIYF.

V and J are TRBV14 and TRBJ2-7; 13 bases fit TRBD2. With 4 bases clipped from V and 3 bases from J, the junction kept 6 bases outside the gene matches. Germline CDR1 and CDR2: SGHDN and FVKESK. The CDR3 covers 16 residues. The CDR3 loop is CASSPGTSGAHYEQYF. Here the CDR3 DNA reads TGTGCCAGCAGCCCTGGGACTAGCGGGGCCCACTACGAGCAGTACTTC.

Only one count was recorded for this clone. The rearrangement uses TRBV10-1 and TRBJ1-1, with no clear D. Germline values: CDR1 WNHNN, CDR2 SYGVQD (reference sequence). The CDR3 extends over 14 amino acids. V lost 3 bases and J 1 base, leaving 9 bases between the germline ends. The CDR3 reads CASSEGRGNTEAFF. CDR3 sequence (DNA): TGCGCCAGCAGTGAAGGTAGAGGGAACACTGAAGCTTTCTTT.